The T cell receptor (beta chain) under discussion was sequenced for a study of OX40 agonist ivuxolimab in advanced cancers. In the study overall: Ivuxolimab, an antibody acting as an agonist of OX40 (CD134), was used to treat patients. Patients treated during dose escalation were battling hepatocellular carcinoma, melanoma, renal cell or head and neck cancer.

Data came from immunoSEQ multiplex PCR; TCRdb stores just in-frame clones and leaves some out. The table shows roughly 35,000 clones, with about four fifths occurring only once. This clone was counted only a few times. Per the germline V gene, CDR1 is MDHEN and CDR2 is SYDVKM. This CDR3 comprises 14 residues. J gave up 4 bases and V 5 bases, and 5 bases lay outside the gene matches. The TCR was taken from an adult with an advanced solid tumor such as melanoma, head and neck, liver or kidney cancer. The chain combines TRBV28 with TRBJ1-3, with TRBD1 matching over 7 bases. The material sequenced was CD4+ or CD8+ T cells sorted from blood, taken in a trial of the OX40 agonist ivuxolimab. CDR3: CASSVGQSGNTIYF. CDR3 sequence (DNA): TGTGCCAGCAGTGTGGGACAGTCAGGAAACACCATATATTTT.